The rows below give T cell receptor beta chains drawn from one sample of a study of blood T cell repertoires in COVID-19. Using immunoSEQ multiplex PCR, the repertoire was profiled, and TCRdb retains in-frame clones only, with some absent. The sample shows around 88,000 clones, 80% of them seen only once. Sequenced sample: peripheral blood. These receptors were collected from a man aged 45-65 years who had recovered from COVID-19. CDR3s include the opening cysteine and the closing phenylalanine or tryptophan. The D gene is left open where the match is weak. Clone size appears in some rows only: once, few, many, or a class for an expanded clone.

V gene,J gene,D gene,clone size,CDR3 DNA,CDR3 protein
TRBV5-8,TRBJ1-3,TRBD1,NA,TGTGCCAGCAGCATGGGACAGTTTTTTACTGGAAACACCATATATTTT,CASSMGQFFTGNTIYF
TRBV7-2,TRBJ1-6,NA,NA,TGTGCCACCAACGCGGGGGGGCGGGCTAATTCACCCCTCCACTTT,CATNAGGRANSPLHF
TRBV6-6,TRBJ2-7,NA,once,TGTGCCAGCACCGACCTTAGCACAGGTTACGAGCAGTACTTC,CASTDLSTGYEQYF
TRBV30,TRBJ2-7,NA,NA,TGTGCCTGGAGCGCGGGGGGACAGGGATGGTACGAGCAGTACTTC,CAWSAGGQGWYEQYF
TRBV18,TRBJ1-6,NA,NA,TGTGCCAGCTCCCCCGACGCGGGGGTTGGTACACCCCTCCACTTT,CASSPDAGVGTPLHF
TRBV6-5,TRBJ1-1,NA,NA,TGTGCCAGCAGTCGAATCCGGGGGGAATCTGAAGCTTTCTTT,CASSRIRGESEAFF
TRBV15,TRBJ2-1,NA,NA,TGTGCCACCAGCCCCAAGCAGGGGCAGATTCAGTTCTTC,CATSPKQGQIQFF
TRBV5-1,TRBJ2-7,TRBD2,few,TGCGCCAGCAGCTTGGTTGCGCGGGAGTCCGAAGAGCAGTACTTC,CASSLVARESEEQYF
TRBV3-1/TRBV3-2,TRBJ1-1,TRBD1,NA,TGTGCCAGGGGACAGGGCCCGAACACTGAAGCTTTCTTT,CARGQGPNTEAFF
TRBV9,TRBJ2-5,TRBD2,NA,TGTGCCAGCAGCGTCGGGACTAGCAGGGAGACCCAGTACTTC,CASSVGTSRETQYF
TRBV28,TRBJ2-7,NA,once,TGTGCCAGCCTAACTAAACGCAGGGTATCGCGCGAGCAGTACTTC,CASLTKRRVSREQYF
TRBV27,TRBJ1-2,TRBD1,NA,TGTGCCAGCAGTTTATCGGGGACAGGGTGGGATGGCTACACCTTC,CASSLSGTGWDGYTF
TRBV27,TRBJ2-1,TRBD2,NA,TGTGCCAGCAGTTTTGACCTAGCGGGGGTGTCCTACAATGAGCAGTTCTTC,CASSFDLAGVSYNEQFF
TRBV25-1,TRBJ2-1,NA,NA,TGTGCCAGCTCCTCTCCAGGGACCTACAATGAGCAGTTCTTC,CASSSPGTYNEQFF
TRBV10-1,TRBJ2-7,NA,NA,TGCGCCAGCAGCGCCCCTGTGGGCCCTCCCCTCTACGAGCAGTACTTC,CASSAPVGPPLYEQYF
TRBV11-2,TRBJ2-3,NA,NA,TGTGCCAGCAGCCAGGGATCAGATACGCAGTATTTT,CASSQGSDTQYF
TRBV6-7,TRBJ2-2,TRBD1,NA,TGTGCCAACCCCAGGGGGAGCACCGGGGAGCTGTTTTTT,CANPRGSTGELFF
TRBV5-1,TRBJ2-3,TRBD2,NA,TGCGCCAGCAGCCGGGGCGGGCGGGAGATCACAGATACGCAGTATTTT,CASSRGGREITDTQYF
TRBV7-9,TRBJ2-2,NA,NA,TGTGCCAGCCGGGGGAGTGCGAACACCGGGGAGCTGTTTTTT,CASRGSANTGELFF
TRBV7-9,TRBJ2-1,NA,NA,TGTGCCAGCAGCTTAGTTCCAGTTAATGAGCAGTTCTTC,CASSLVPVNEQFF
TRBV3-1/TRBV3-2,TRBJ1-4,TRBD1,NA,TGTGCCAGCAGCCAATCCTCGGACAGGGGCGAAAAACTGTTTTTT,CASSQSSDRGEKLFF
TRBV6-5,TRBJ1-4,TRBD1,NA,TGTGCCAGCAGTCCGTGGGACAGTTGGGATCGAAAACTGTTTTTT,CASSPWDSWDRKLFF
TRBV5-1,TRBJ1-5,NA,NA,TGCGCCAGCAGCTTGGCGGGAGCAGGTCAGCCCCAGCATTTT,CASSLAGAGQPQHF
TRBV5-5,TRBJ2-2,TRBD2,NA,TGTGCCACCATAGCGGGTGCTAACACCGGGGAGCTGTTTTTT,CATIAGANTGELFF
TRBV20-1,TRBJ2-3,TRBD2,NA,TGCAGTGCTAGTCCTAGCGGGGGGGGTACGCAGTATTTT,CSASPSGGGTQYF
TRBV4-3,TRBJ2-1,NA,NA,TGCGCCAGCAGCCAAACGTCGGGGAATGAGCAGTTCTTC,CASSQTSGNEQFF
TRBV11-1,TRBJ2-7,TRBD1,once,TGTGCCAGCAGCTTAATCCCCGGGACAGGGGTGGGCGAGCAGTACTTC,CASSLIPGTGVGEQYF
TRBV29-1,TRBJ1-2,NA,few,TGCAGCGTTGTCTCTCTTAACTATGGCTACACCTTC,CSVVSLNYGYTF
TRBV7-3,TRBJ2-3,TRBD2,NA,TGTGCCAGCAGCTCATCTCGGGGTGTAGCGGGGGGTTCGACTACGCAGTATTTT,CASSSSRGVAGGSTTQYF
TRBV5-4,TRBJ2-3,TRBD2,NA,TGTGCCAGCAGCTCGGGACTAGCGGGGGAGGCAGATACGCAGTATTTT,CASSSGLAGEADTQYF
TRBV3-1/TRBV3-2,TRBJ2-3,NA,NA,TGTGCCAGCAGCCCCCGGAGCGGTACTAGCACAGATACGCAGTATTTT,CASSPRSGTSTDTQYF
TRBV3-1/TRBV3-2,TRBJ2-1,TRBD1,NA,TGTGCCAGCAGTCGACAGGGCCCCAACAATGAGCAGTTCTTC,CASSRQGPNNEQFF
TRBV7-8,TRBJ2-7,NA,once,TGTGCCAGCAGCTCACAGGGCTTGGGATACGAGCAGTACTTC,CASSSQGLGYEQYF
TRBV5-1,TRBJ2-7,NA,NA,TGCGCCAGCAGCTCTCTTAGACAGGACTCCTACGAGCAGTACTTC,CASSSLRQDSYEQYF
TRBV11-2,TRBJ2-7,TRBD1,NA,TGTGCCAGCAGCCAGGACAGGGGACCCTCGTACGAGCAGTACTTC,CASSQDRGPSYEQYF
TRBV20-1,TRBJ2-3,NA,NA,TGCAGTGCTAGCGTGGCTGATACGCAGTATTTT,CSASVADTQYF
TRBV11-2,TRBJ2-6,TRBD1,many,TGTGCCAGCAGCTTAGGGGACAGGGTGATCTCTGGGGCCAACGTCCTGACTTTC,CASSLGDRVISGANVLTF
TRBV29-1,TRBJ2-7,NA,once,TGCAGCGTCTTGAGTCCTCCCTACGAGCAGTACTTC,CSVLSPPYEQYF
TRBV19,TRBJ1-5,TRBD1,NA,TGTGCCAGTACCCTCACCGGGACAGGGGGTGGTCAGCCCCAGCATTTT,CASTLTGTGGGQPQHF
TRBV6-5,TRBJ1-5,NA,NA,TGTGCCAGCAGTCCCGGACAAAGCAATCAGCCCCAGCATTTT,CASSPGQSNQPQHF
TRBV10-3,TRBJ2-1,NA,NA,TGTGCCATCAGTGGAGGGGGGGAGGATGAGCAGTTCTTC,CAISGGGEDEQFF
TRBV27,TRBJ1-2,TRBD1,NA,TGTGCCAGCAGTATACGGACAGGGGATGGCTACACCTTC,CASSIRTGDGYTF
TRBV7-2,TRBJ2-1,TRBD2,NA,TGTGCCAGCAGTGTAAGCGGGACCTCCTACAATGAGCAGTTCTTC,CASSVSGTSYNEQFF
TRBV29-1,TRBJ1-1,NA,NA,TGCAGCGTTGAAAGGCAGGGTCCGGTTCGCACTGAAGCTTTCTTT,CSVERQGPVRTEAFF
TRBV4-2,TRBJ2-7,TRBD2,many,TGTGCCAGCAGCCTCGGACTAGCGGGAGTTGACGAGCAGTACTTC,CASSLGLAGVDEQYF
TRBV18,TRBJ1-3,NA,once,TGTGCCAGCTCAATGGACAGTTTCGGTAACTCTGGAAACACCATATATTTT,CASSMDSFGNSGNTIYF
TRBV4-3,TRBJ2-1,TRBD2,NA,TGCGCCAGCAGCCAAGATTTTAGCGGGAACAATGAGCAGTTCTTC,CASSQDFSGNNEQFF
TRBV11-2,TRBJ1-1,NA,NA,TGTGCCAGCAGTTATCTTCAGGGGACCCCTGAAGCTTTCTTT,CASSYLQGTPEAFF
TRBV7-2,TRBJ1-1,NA,NA,TGTGCCAGCAGCTTACAAGAAACAGCCGGTGAAGCTTTCTTT,CASSLQETAGEAFF
TRBV7-2,TRBJ2-1,NA,NA,TGTGCCAGCAGCTTATTAAGGAGCCGGGGATTAGCCCGAAACAATGAGCAGTTCTTC,CASSLLRSRGLARNNEQFF
TRBV4-3,TRBJ2-1,NA,NA,TGCGCCAGCAGCCGAGACCTACTGGCACTAGAACAGTTCTTC,CASSRDLLALEQFF